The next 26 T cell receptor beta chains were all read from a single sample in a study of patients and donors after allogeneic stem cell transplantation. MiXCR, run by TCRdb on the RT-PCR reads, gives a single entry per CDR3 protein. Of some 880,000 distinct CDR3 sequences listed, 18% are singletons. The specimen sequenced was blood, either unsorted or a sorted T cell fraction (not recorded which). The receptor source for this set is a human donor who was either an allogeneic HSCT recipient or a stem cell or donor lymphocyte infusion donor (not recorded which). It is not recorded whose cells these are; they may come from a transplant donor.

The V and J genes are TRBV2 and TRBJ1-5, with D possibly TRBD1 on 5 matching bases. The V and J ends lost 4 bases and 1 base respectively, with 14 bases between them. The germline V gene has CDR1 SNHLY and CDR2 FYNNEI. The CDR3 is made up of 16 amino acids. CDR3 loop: CASSVRGVGSNQPQHF. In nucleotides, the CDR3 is TGTGCCAGCAGTGTTCGGGGGGTCGGAAGCAATCAGCCCCAGCATTTT.

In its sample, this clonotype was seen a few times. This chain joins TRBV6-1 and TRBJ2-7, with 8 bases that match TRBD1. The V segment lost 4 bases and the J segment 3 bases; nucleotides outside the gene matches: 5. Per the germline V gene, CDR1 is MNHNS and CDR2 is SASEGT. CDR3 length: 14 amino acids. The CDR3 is CASSGDRGFYEQYF. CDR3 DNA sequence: TGTGCCAGCAGTGGAGACAGGGGATTCTACGAGCAGTACTTC.

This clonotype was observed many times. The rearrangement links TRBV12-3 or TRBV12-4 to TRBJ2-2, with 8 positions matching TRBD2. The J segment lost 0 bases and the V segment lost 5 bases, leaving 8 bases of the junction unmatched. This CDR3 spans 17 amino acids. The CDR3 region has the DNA TGTGCCAGCAGTCCAGGGACTAGAGCTTCGAACACCGGGGAGCTGTTTTTT. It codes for CASSPGTRASNTGELFF.

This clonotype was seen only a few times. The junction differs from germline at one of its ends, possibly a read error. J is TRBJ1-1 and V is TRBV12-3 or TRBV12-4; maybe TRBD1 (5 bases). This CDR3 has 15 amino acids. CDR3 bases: TGTGCCAGCAGCTTAGGCGGGACCTCGGGCACTGAAGCTTTCTTT. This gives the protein CASSLGGTSGTEAFF.

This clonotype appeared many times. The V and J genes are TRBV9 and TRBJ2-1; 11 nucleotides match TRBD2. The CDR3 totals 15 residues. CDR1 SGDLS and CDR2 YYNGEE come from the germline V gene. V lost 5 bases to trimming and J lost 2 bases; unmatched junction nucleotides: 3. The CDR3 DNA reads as TGTGCCAGCAGTACGACTAGCGGGGCCTACAATGAGCAGTTCTTC. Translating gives CASSTTSGAYNEQFF.

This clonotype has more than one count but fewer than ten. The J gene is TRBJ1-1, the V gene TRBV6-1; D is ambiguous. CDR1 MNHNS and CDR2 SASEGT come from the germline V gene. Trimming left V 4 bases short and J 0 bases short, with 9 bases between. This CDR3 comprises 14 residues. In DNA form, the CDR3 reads TGTGCCAGCAGTGGTACAGACTTGAACACTGAAGCTTTCTTT. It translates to CASSGTDLNTEAFF.

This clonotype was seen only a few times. CDR3 sequence reads: CASSRQGVFEKLFF. CDR3 DNA sequence: TGCGCCAGCAGCCGACAGGGGGTGTTTGAAAAACTGTTTTTT. The chain has TRBV5-1 and TRBJ1-4, with 9 bases fitting TRBD1. Unmatched junction bases numbered 5, after V lost 4 bases and J lost 7 bases. This CDR3 is 14 amino acids long. Germline lookup yields CDR1 SGHRS and CDR2 YFSETQ.

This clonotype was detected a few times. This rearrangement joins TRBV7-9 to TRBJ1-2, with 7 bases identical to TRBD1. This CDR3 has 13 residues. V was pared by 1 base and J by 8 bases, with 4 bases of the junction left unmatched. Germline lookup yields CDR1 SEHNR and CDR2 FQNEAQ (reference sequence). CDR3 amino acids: CASSLEGQFGYTF. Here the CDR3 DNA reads TGTGCCAGCAGCTTAGAGGGACAGTTCGGCTACACCTTC.

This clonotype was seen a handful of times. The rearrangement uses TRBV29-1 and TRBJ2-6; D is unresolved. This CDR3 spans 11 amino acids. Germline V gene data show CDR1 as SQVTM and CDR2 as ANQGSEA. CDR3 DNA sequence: TGCTGTGTCTCTGGGGCCAACGTCCTGACTTTC. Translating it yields CCVSGANVLTF.

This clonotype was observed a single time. The CDR3 loop reads CATSVLWTGNQPQHF. In DNA form, the CDR3 reads TGTGCCACCAGTGTCCTGTGGACTGGCAATCAGCCCCAGCATTTT. The chain has TRBV24-1 and TRBJ1-5; D is unclear. CDR3 length: 15 residues. Trimming cost V 5 bases and J 2 bases, with 12 bases left between them. Germline V gene data show CDR1 as KGHDR and CDR2 as SFDVKD.

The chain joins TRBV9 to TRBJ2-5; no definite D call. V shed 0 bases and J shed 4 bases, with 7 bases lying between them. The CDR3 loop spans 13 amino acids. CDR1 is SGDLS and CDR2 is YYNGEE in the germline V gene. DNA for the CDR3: TGTGCCAGCAGCGTAGACGTATCAGAGACCCAGTACTTC. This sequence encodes CASSVDVSETQYF.

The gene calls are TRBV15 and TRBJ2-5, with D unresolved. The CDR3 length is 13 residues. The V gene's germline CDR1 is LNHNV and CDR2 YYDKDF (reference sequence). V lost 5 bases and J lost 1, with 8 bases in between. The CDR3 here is CATSRPTQETQYF. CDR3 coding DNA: TGTGCCACCAGCCGACCGACCCAAGAGACCCAGTACTTC. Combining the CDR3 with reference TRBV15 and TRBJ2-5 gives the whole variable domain DAMVIQNPRYQVTQFGKPVTLSCSQTLNHNVMYWYQQKSSQAPKLLFHYYDKDFNNEADTPDNFQSRRPNTSFCFLDIRSPGLGDTAMYLCATSRPTQETQYFGPGTRLLVL.

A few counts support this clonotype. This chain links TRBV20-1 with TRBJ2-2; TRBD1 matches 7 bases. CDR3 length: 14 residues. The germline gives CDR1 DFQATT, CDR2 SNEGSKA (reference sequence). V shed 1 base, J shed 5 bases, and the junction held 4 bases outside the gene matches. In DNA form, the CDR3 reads TGCAGTGCTAGAGGGACAGGAGTTACCGGGGAGCTGTTTTTT. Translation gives CSARGTGVTGELFF.

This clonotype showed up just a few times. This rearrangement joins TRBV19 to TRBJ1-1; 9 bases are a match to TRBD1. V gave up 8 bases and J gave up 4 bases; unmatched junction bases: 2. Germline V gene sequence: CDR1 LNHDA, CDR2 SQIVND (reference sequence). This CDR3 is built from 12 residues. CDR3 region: CASAQGATEAFF. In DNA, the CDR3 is TGTGCCAGTGCACAGGGGGCCACTGAAGCTTTCTTT.

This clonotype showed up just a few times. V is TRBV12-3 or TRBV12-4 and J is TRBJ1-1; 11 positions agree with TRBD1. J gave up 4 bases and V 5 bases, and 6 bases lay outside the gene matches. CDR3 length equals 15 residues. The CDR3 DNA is TGTGCCAGCAGTAGGGACAGGGGGGGAGTCACTGAAGCTTTCTTT. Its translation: CASSRDRGGVTEAFF.

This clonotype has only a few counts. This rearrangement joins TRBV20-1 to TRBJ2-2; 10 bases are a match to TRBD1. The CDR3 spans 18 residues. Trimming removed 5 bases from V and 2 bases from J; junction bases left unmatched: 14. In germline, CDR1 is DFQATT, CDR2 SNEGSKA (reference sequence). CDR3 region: CSAYPGQGTTSNTGELFF. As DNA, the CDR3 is TGCAGTGCTTATCCGGGACAGGGGACCACCTCTAACACCGGGGAGCTGTTTTTT.

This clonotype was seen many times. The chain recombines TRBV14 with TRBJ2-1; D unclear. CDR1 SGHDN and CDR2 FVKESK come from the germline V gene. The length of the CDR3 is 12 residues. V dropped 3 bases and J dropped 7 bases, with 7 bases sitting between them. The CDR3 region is CASSHQNNEQFF. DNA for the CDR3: TGTGCCAGCAGCCACCAAAATAATGAGCAGTTCTTC.

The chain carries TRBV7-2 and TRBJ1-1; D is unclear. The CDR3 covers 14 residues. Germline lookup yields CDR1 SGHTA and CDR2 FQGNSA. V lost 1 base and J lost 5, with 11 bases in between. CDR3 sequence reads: CASSLEFVVTEAFF. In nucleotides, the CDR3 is TGTGCCAGCAGCTTAGAGTTTGTTGTGACTGAAGCTTTCTTT.

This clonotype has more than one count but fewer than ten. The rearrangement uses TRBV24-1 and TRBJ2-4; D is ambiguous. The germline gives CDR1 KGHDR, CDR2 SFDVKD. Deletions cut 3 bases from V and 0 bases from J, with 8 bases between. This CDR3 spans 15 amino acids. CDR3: CATSDPAEAKNIQYF. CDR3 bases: TGTGCCACCAGTGATCCGGCGGAAGCCAAAAACATTCAGTACTTC.

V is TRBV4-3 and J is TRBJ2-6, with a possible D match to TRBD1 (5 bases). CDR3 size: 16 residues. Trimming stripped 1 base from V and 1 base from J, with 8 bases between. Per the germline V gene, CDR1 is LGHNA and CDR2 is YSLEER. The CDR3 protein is CASSQGRVSGANVLTF. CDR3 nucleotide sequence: TGCGCCAGCAGCCAAGGCAGGGTTTCTGGGGCCAACGTCCTGACTTTC.

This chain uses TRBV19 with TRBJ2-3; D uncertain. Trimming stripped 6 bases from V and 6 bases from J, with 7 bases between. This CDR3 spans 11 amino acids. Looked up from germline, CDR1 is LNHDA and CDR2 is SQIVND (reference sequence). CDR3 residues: CASRMGDTQYF. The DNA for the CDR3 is TGTGCCAGTAGAATGGGGGATACGCAGTATTTT.

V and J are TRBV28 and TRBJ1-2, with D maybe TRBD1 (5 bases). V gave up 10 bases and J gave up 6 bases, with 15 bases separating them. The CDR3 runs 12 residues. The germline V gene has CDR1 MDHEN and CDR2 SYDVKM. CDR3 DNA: TGTGCCACCCTTCGCCAGGGTAATGGCTACACCTTC. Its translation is CATLRQGNGYTF.

The CDR3 loop is CASSLQGGVGNIQYF. The CDR3 nucleotides are TGTGCCAGCAGCCTCCAAGGTGGGGTAGGGAACATTCAGTACTTC. The rearrangement uses TRBV11-2 and TRBJ2-4, with D hard to call. Germline V gene sequence: CDR1 SGHAT, CDR2 FQNNGV. Trimming took off 5 bases at V and 7 bases at J, with 18 bases between the two ends. The CDR3 totals 15 residues.

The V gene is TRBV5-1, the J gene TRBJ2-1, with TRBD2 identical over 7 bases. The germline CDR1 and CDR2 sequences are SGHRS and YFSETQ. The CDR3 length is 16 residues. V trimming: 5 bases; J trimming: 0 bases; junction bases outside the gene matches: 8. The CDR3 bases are TGCGCCAGCAGAGGGGAGGGGCGGAGCTCCTACAATGAGCAGTTCTTC. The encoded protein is CASRGEGRSSYNEQFF.

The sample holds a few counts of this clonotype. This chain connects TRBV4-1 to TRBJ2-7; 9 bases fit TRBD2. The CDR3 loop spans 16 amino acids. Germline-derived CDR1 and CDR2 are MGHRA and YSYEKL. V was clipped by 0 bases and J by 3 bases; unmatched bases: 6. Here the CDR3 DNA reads TGCGCCAGCAGCCAAGAGCTAGCGGGAAACAACTACGAGCAGTACTTC. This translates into CASSQELAGNNYEQYF.

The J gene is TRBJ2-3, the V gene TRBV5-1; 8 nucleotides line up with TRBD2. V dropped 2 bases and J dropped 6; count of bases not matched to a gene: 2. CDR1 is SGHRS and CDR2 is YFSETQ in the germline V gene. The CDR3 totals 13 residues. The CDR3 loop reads CASSLAGDDTQYF. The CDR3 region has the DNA TGCGCCAGCAGCTTAGCGGGGGACGATACGCAGTATTTT.